The rows below give T cell receptor beta chains drawn from one sample of a study of control samples from healthy donors and cancer patients. TCRdb keeps only in-frame clones here, not all; method: immunoSEQ multiplex PCR. The repertoire consists of 150,000 to 200,000 clones, with 80% to 90% occurring once and the leading ten covering around 1.6%. Sample: blood. The receptors were sampled from a man between 18 and 29 years old in good health. Both conserved end residues are part of each CDR3. D genes are given only for firm matches. Clone size is shown for a subset of rows, as once, few, many or a class of expanded clone.

J | V | D | length | size | CDR3 | DNA
TRBJ1-3 | TRBV4-2 | . | 16 | . | CASSHPRLGDGNTIYF | TGTGCCAGCAGCCACCCCCGTCTGGGGGACGGAAACACCATATATTTT
TRBJ2-3 | TRBV13 | TRBD2 | 17 | . | CASSSKIAGASTDTQYF | TGTGCCAGCAGCAGTAAGATAGCGGGGGCTAGCACAGATACGCAGTATTTT
TRBJ1-1 | TRBV2 | . | 13 | . | CATSGSGNPEAFF | TGTGCCACCTCGGGGTCGGGGAACCCTGAAGCTTTCTTT
TRBJ1-1 | TRBV19 | . | 15 | once | CASSIVGTMNTEAFF | TGTGCCAGTAGTATAGTCGGGACCATGAACACTGAAGCTTTCTTT
TRBJ1-2 | TRBV11-2 | TRBD1 | 24 | . | CASSYPGQGFGGTKLDPSHYGYTF | TGTGCCAGCAGTTATCCGGGACAGGGGTTTGGAGGTACGAAGTTGGATCCATCGCACTATGGCTACACCTTC
TRBJ1-4 | TRBV28 | . | 12 | . | CASNQGNEKLFF | TGTGCCAGCAACCAGGGGAATGAAAAACTGTTTTTT
TRBJ2-1 | TRBV9 | TRBD2 | 19 | . | CASSSRGTSGGASYNEQFF | TGTGCCAGCAGCTCGAGGGGAACTAGCGGGGGGGCTTCCTACAATGAGCAGTTCTTC
TRBJ2-5 | TRBV5-4 | TRBD1 | 15 | . | CASSPDRETPETQYF | TGTGCCAGCAGCCCGGACAGGGAGACACCAGAGACCCAGTACTTC
TRBJ2-3 | TRBV9 | . | 14 | . | CASNKGVPADTQYF | TGTGCCAGCAACAAGGGGGTTCCCGCAGATACGCAGTATTTT
TRBJ2-7 | TRBV6-2/TRBV6-3 | . | 14 | . | CASSRGQGRYEQYF | TGTGCCAGCAGTCGGGGGCAGGGCCGCTACGAGCAGTACTTC
TRBJ2-4 | TRBV6-2/TRBV6-3 | . | 18 | few | CASSYSTTSIGAKNIQYF | TGTGCCAGCAGTTACTCTACCACGTCCATAGGGGCCAAAAACATTCAGTACTTC
TRBJ2-1 | TRBV4-2 | . | 12 | . | CASSQDADEQFF | TGTGCCAGCAGCCAAGATGCGGATGAGCAGTTCTTC
TRBJ1-1 | TRBV11-3 | . | 12 | . | CASSSWTGEAFF | TGTGCCAGCAGCTCCTGGACGGGGGAAGCTTTCTTT
TRBJ1-1 | TRBV6-1 | . | 13 | . | CASSEAPNTEAFF | TGTGCCAGCAGTGAAGCGCCGAACACTGAAGCTTTCTTT
TRBJ1-1 | TRBV7-9 | . | 15 | many | CASSSGDGRNTEAFF | TGTGCCAGCAGCTCGGGCGACGGTAGGAACACTGAAGCTTTCTTT
TRBJ1-1 | TRBV19 | TRBD1 | 13 | . | CASSWTGATEAFF | TGTGCCAGTAGTTGGACAGGGGCAACTGAAGCTTTCTTT
TRBJ2-1 | TRBV7-2 | TRBD2 | 14 | . | CASTPSGGENEQFF | TGTGCCAGCACCCCAAGCGGGGGGGAAAATGAGCAGTTCTTC
TRBJ1-1 | TRBV30 | . | 14 | . | CAWIRTDARAEAFF | TGTGCCTGGATCCGTACGGACGCGAGGGCTGAAGCTTTCTTT
TRBJ2-3 | TRBV6-5 | . | 15 | . | CASSYSNRVSDTQYF | TGTGCCAGCAGTTACTCGAACAGGGTATCAGATACGCAGTATTTT
TRBJ2-1 | TRBV4-2 | TRBD2 | 16 | . | CASSRREESYYNEQFF | TGTGCCAGCAGCCGACGGGAGGAATCCTACTACAATGAGCAGTTCTTC
TRBJ2-7 | TRBV5-6 | . | 16 | . | CASSSLSGTKIYEQYF | TGTGCCAGCAGCTCCCTTTCGGGGACAAAAATCTACGAGCAGTACTTC
TRBJ2-3 | TRBV21-1 | . | 17 | . | CASSKGGSRQSTDTQYF | TGTGCCAGCAGCAAAGGGGGTAGTAGACAGAGCACAGATACGCAGTATTTT
TRBJ2-4 | TRBV6-5 | . | 15 | . | CASSYSEGFRDIQYF | TGTGCCAGCAGTTACTCCGAGGGGTTTAGGGACATTCAGTACTTC
TRBJ1-1 | TRBV2 | . | 13 | . | CASSDLGRGEAFF | TGTGCCAGCAGTGATTTGGGGAGGGGTGAAGCTTTCTTT
TRBJ2-2 | TRBV9 | . | 17 | once | CASSVDFEDGVIGELFF | TGTGCCAGCAGCGTAGATTTCGAGGATGGGGTCATCGGGGAGCTGTTTTTT
TRBJ2-1 | TRBV2 | . | 13 | . | CASSEERNNEQFF | TGTGCCAGCAGTGAAGAACGAAACAATGAGCAGTTCTTC
TRBJ2-5 | TRBV20-1 | TRBD2 | 14 | few | CSASIQRGAETQYF | TGCAGTGCTAGTATCCAGCGGGGGGCGGAGACCCAGTACTTC
TRBJ2-7 | TRBV4-3 | . | 16 | . | CASSQDFRGISYEQYF | TGCGCCAGCAGCCAAGATTTCCGGGGGATCTCCTACGAGCAGTACTTC
TRBJ2-7 | TRBV10-3 | TRBD2 | 16 | . | CAATSPGLAGNYEQYF | TGTGCCGCAACCTCCCCCGGGCTAGCGGGTAACTACGAGCAGTACTTC
TRBJ2-7 | TRBV5-5 | TRBD1 | 16 | . | CASNSYGTGAAYEQYF | TGTGCCAGCAACTCTTACGGGACAGGGGCCGCGTACGAGCAGTACTTC
TRBJ2-3 | TRBV5-1 | . | 15 | . | CASSSSAVRTDTQYF | TGCGCCAGCAGCTCCTCGGCAGTACGCACAGATACGCAGTATTTT
TRBJ2-7 | TRBV2 | . | 15 | . | CASSEAGASLYEQYF | TGTGCCAGCAGTGAAGCCGGCGCCTCGCTATACGAGCAGTACTTC
TRBJ2-5 | TRBV7-9 | TRBD2 | 12 | . | CASTGGRETQYF | TGTGCCAGCACCGGGGGGAGGGAGACCCAGTACTTC
TRBJ2-6 | TRBV15 | . | 15 | once | CATSSRGAGANVLTF | TGTGCCACCAGCAGTAGGGGAGCTGGGGCCAACGTCCTGACTTTC
TRBJ2-5 | TRBV2 | . | 14 | . | CASSEARNQETQYF | TGTGCCAGCAGTGAGGCCCGGAACCAAGAGACCCAGTACTTC
TRBJ2-7 | TRBV7-9 | TRBD2 | 14 | few | CASSLVAGGDEQYF | TGTGCCAGCAGCTTAGTTGCGGGGGGCGACGAGCAGTACTTC
TRBJ2-2 | TRBV13 | . | 14 | . | CASTQWGDTGELFF | TGTGCCAGCACCCAGTGGGGGGACACCGGGGAGCTGTTTTTT
TRBJ2-6 | TRBV5-1 | . | 17 | . | CASSPTHSSQGANVLTF | TGCGCCAGCAGCCCGACCCATTCCAGCCAGGGGGCCAACGTCCTGACTTTC
TRBJ1-5 | TRBV30 | . | 11 | . | CAWRGLRDEHF | TGTGCCTGGCGCGGACTACGGGACGAGCATTTT
TRBJ2-7 | TRBV5-4 | TRBD1 | 15 | . | CASSWGAGGIAEQYF | TGTGCCAGCAGCTGGGGTGCAGGGGGAATCGCCGAGCAGTACTTC
TRBJ1-3 | TRBV28 | . | 16 | . | CASRPDPGGGGNTIYF | TGTGCCAGCCGACCAGATCCCGGGGGGGGAGGAAACACCATATATTTT
TRBJ2-7 | TRBV10-3 | . | 14 | . | CAISSGTDYYEQYF | TGTGCCATCAGCTCCGGGACGGATTACTACGAGCAGTACTTC
TRBJ2-6 | TRBV2 | . | 15 | . | CASTPSVSGANVLTF | TGTGCCAGCACCCCGAGCGTATCTGGGGCCAACGTCCTGACTTTC
TRBJ1-2 | TRBV2 | . | 16 | . | CASSNRGGPTYYGYTF | TGTGCCAGCAGTAACCGGGGGGGACCGACCTACTATGGCTACACCTTC
TRBJ1-6 | TRBV7-2 | . | 12 | . | CASRSNNSPLHF | TGTGCCAGCAGATCTAATAATTCACCCCTCCACTTT
TRBJ2-2 | TRBV28 | . | 15 | . | CASSFGDRDTGELFF | TGTGCCAGCAGTTTTGGAGATCGGGACACCGGGGAGCTGTTTTTT
TRBJ2-7 | TRBV24-1 | TRBD2 | 15 | . | CATSDSRGVNYEQYF | TGTGCCACCAGTGATTCCCGGGGGGTAAACTACGAGCAGTACTTC
TRBJ1-1 | TRBV28 | TRBD1 | 15 | . | CASSSADRVFTEAFF | TGTGCCAGCAGTTCAGCGGACAGGGTTTTTACTGAAGCTTTCTTT
TRBJ2-2 | TRBV5-6 | . | 14 | . | CASSLGTFTGELFF | TGTGCCAGCAGCCTTGGGACGTTCACCGGGGAGCTGTTTTTT
TRBJ2-7 | TRBV6-5 | TRBD1 | 13 | . | CASKGRGHVEQYF | TGTGCCAGCAAGGGCAGGGGGCACGTCGAGCAGTACTTC
TRBJ1-2 | TRBV24-1 | . | 15 | . | CATSDSQGQFRGYTF | TGTGCCACCAGTGATTCCCAAGGACAGTTCCGTGGCTACACCTTC
TRBJ2-3 | TRBV9 | TRBD1 | 16 | . | CASSHYRQGSADTQYF | TGTGCCAGCAGCCATTATCGACAGGGCTCGGCAGATACGCAGTATTTT
TRBJ1-1 | TRBV5-6 | TRBD1 | 14 | . | CASSSPTGEFEAFF | TGTGCCAGCAGCTCGCCGACAGGGGAGTTCGAAGCTTTCTTT
TRBJ1-1 | TRBV4-1 | . | 15 | once | CASSQQGWGNTEAFF | TGCGCCAGCAGCCAGCAGGGTTGGGGGAACACTGAAGCTTTCTTT
TRBJ2-1 | TRBV27 | . | 14 | . | CASSFGAEYNEQFF | TGTGCCAGCAGTTTTGGGGCGGAATACAATGAGCAGTTCTTC
TRBJ2-5 | TRBV7-2 | . | 15 | . | CASSLQLAGRETQYF | TGTGCCAGCAGCTTACAACTCGCGGGAAGGGAGACCCAGTACTTC
TRBJ2-3 | TRBV5-1 | TRBD2 | 19 | once | CASSLVSASGGAWTDTQYF | TGCGCCAGCAGCTTGGTATCGGCTAGCGGGGGGGCCTGGACAGATACGCAGTATTTT
TRBJ2-7 | TRBV23-1 | . | 13 | once | CASSLVRAYEQYF | TGCGCCAGCAGCCTGGTGAGGGCCTACGAGCAGTACTTC